Reported below is one T cell receptor beta chain. In the study's own analysis: Quantification of nucleated cells was approximated via reference gene primer amplification. Sequenced by immunoSEQ multiplex PCR; TCRdb stores in-frame clones only, minus some. That table is the source of V, J and clone size, and D and trimming were worked out from the DNA. The table records 30,000 to 40,000 clones, 88% of them present only once. The CDR3 extends over 16 amino acids. Germline CDR1 is LGHDT and CDR2 is YNNKEL (reference sequence). The trim removed 0 bases at V and 3 bases at J, leaving 7 bases unmatched. The sample originates from a study of blood T cell repertoires in COVID-19. Study-wide context: Donors in the United States, Italy and Spain gave samples during acute or convalescent COVID-19. Sample material is recorded as cDNA or gDNA derived from T cells, B-cell-depleted T cells, or PBMCs.

This clonotype was sampled from a man between 65 and 85 years old with active COVID-19. The specimen sequenced was peripheral blood. The chain couples TRBV3-1 (or the pseudogene TRBV3-2) to TRBJ2-7; 8 positions match TRBD1. The CDR3 DNA is TGTGCCAGCAGCCAAGATGTCAACAGGGGGTACTACGAGCAGTACTTC. Translation: CASSQDVNRGYYEQYF.